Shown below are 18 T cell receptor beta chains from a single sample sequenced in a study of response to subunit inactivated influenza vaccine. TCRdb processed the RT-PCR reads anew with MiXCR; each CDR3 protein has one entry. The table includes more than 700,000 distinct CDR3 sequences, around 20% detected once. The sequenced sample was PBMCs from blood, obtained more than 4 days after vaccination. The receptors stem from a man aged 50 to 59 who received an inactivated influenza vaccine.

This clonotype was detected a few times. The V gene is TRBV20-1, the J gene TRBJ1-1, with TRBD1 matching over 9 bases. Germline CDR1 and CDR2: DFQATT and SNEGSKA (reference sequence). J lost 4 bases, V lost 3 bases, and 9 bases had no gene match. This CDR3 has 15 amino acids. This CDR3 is CSASRDRVFGTEAFF. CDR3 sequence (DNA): TGCAGTGCTAGCCGGGACAGGGTTTTTGGCACTGAAGCTTTCTTT.

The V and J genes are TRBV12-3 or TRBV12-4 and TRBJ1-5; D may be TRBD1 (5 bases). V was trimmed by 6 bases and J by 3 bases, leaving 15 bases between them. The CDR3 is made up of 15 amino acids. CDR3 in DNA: TGTGCCAGCAGGGCCCGAGGGGCGGACAATCAGCCCCAGCATTTT. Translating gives CASRARGADNQPQHF.

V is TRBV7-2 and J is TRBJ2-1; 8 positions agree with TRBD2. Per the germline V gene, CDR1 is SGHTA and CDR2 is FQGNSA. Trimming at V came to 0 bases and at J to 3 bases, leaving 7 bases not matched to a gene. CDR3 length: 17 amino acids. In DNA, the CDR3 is TGTGCCAGCAGCTTAGCGGTGGCGGCGGGGGGCTACAATGAGCAGTTCTTC. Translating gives CASSLAVAAGGYNEQFF.

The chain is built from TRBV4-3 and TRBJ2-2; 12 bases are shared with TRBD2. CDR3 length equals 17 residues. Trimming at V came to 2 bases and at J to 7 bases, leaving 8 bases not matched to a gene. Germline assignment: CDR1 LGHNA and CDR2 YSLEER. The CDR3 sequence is CASSQFLAGGPSGELFF. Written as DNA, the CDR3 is TGCGCCAGCAGCCAATTCCTAGCGGGGGGGCCGAGCGGGGAGCTGTTTTTT.

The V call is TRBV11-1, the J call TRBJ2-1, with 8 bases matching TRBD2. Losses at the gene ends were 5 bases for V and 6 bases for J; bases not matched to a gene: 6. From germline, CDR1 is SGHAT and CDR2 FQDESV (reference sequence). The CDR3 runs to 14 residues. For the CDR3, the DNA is TGTGCCAGCAGCCCGGGACTAGTGGGCAATGAGCAGTTCTTC. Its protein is CASSPGLVGNEQFF.

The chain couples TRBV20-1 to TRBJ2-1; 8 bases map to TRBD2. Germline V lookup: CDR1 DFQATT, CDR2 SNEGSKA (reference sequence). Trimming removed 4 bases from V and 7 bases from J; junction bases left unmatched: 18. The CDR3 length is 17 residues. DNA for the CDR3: TGCAGTGCTACAGGCCTTACGGGGGGGTTGGTAAGGAATGAGCAGTTCTTC. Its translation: CSATGLTGGLVRNEQFF.

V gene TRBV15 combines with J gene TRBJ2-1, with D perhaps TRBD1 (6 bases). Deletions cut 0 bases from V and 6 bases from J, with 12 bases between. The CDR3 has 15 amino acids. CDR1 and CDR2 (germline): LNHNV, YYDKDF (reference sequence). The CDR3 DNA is TGTGCCACCAGCAGAGATTTTGGGGGCACCAATGAGCAGTTCTTC. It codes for CATSRDFGGTNEQFF.

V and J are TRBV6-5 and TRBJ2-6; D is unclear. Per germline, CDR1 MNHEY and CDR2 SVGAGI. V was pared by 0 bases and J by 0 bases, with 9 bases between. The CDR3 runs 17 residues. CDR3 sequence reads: CASSYSRPSSGANVLTF. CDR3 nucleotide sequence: TGTGCCAGCAGTTACTCGCGACCGAGCTCTGGGGCCAACGTCCTGACTTTC.

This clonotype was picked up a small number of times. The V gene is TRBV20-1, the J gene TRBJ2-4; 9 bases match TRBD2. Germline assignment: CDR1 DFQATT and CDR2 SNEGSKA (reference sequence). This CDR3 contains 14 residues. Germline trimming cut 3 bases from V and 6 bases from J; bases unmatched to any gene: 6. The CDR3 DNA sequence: TGCAGTGCTAGCCTAGCGGGAAGCCTAAACATTCAGTACTTC. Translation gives CSASLAGSLNIQYF.

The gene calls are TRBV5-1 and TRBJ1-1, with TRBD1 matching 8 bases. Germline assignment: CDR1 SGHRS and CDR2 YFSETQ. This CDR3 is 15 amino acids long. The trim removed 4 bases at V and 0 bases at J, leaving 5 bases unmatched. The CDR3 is CASSDRGHMNTEAFF. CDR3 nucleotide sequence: TGCGCCAGCAGCGACAGGGGACACATGAACACTGAAGCTTTCTTT.

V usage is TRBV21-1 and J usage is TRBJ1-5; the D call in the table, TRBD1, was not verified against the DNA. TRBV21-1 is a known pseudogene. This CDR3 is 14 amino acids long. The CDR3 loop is CASSKATGPQPQHF. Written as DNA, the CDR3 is TGTGCCAGCAGCAAAGCGACAGGGCCTCAGCCCCAGCATTTT.

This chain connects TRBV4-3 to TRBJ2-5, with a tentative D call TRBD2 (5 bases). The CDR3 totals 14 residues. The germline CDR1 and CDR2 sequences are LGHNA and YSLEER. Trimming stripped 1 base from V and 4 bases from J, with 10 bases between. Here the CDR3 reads CASSQGVAGETQYF. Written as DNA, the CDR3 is TGCGCCAGCAGCCAAGGGGTGGCGGGAGAGACCCAGTACTTC.

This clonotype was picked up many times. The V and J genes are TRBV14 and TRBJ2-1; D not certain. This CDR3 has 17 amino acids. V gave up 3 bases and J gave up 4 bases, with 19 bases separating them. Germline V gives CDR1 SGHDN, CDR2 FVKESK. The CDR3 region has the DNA TGTGCCAGCAGCCAGTTTACTCACTCGGTCGGTTACAATGAGCAGTTCTTC. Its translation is CASSQFTHSVGYNEQFF.

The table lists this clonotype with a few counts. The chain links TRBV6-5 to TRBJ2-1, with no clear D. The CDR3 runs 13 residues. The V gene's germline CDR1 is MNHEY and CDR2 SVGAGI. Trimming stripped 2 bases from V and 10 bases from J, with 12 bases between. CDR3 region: CASSYGSPAEQFF. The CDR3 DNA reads TGTGCCAGCAGTTACGGGTCTCCGGCGGAGCAGTTCTTC.

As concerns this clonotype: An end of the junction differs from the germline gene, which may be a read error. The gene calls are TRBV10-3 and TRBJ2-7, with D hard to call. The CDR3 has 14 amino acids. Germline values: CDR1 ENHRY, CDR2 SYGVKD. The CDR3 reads CAISESILLGQTIF. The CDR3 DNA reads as TGTGCCATCAGTGAGTCGATTCTTCTGGGCCAAACTATCTTC.

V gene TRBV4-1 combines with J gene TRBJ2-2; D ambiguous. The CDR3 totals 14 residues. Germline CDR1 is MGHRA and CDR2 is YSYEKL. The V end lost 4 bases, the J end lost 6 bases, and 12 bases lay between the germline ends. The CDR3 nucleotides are TGCGCCAGCAGCCGGGAAGATACCTCCGGGGAGCTGTTTTTT. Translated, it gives CASSREDTSGELFF.

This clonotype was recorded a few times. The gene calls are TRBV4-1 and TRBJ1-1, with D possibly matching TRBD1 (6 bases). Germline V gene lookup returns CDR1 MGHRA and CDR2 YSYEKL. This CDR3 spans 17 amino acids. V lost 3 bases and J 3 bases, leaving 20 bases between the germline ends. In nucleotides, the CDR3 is TGCGCCAGCAGCCATTCAGACCGGGGGCAATGGGACACTGAAGCTTTCTTT. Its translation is CASSHSDRGQWDTEAFF.

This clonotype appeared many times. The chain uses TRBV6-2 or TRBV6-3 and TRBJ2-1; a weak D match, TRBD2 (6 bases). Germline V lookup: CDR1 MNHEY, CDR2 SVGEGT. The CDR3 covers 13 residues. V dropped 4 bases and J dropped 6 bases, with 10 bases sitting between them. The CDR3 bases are TGTGCCAGCAGTTTACTAGCCCCCAATGAGCAGTTCTTC. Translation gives CASSLLAPNEQFF.